The entry below gives a single T cell receptor beta chain sequence along with its context. Its antigen is unidentified. Mismatch with germline at one junction end may stem from a read error. This sample is drawn from a study of tumor and adjacent non-tumor tissue in lung cancer. Study as a whole: On average, productive TCRbeta reads reached about 4.17 million per sample. Study outcomes and limitations: Tumor tissue had significantly higher TCR diversity than normal lung.

A modified ARM-PCR protocol with three rounds of nested PCR amplified TCRbeta. Via MiXCR, TCRdb re-called the multiplex PCR reads, giving one row per CDR3 protein. Of about 110,000 distinct CDR3 sequences listed, approximately 80% are singletons. The template was RNA from unsorted bulk tissue. Between August and November 2014, newly diagnosed, chemotherapy-naive lung cancer patients underwent thoracic surgery in China. The CDR3 covers 15 residues. Germline V gene lookup returns CDR1 MNHEY and CDR2 SVGAGI. Sequencing was performed on lung tumor tissue. The chain joins TRBV6-5 to TRBJ2-1; 8 bases are a match to TRBD1. The source of this sequence is a man between 65 and 85 years old with non-small cell lung cancer. The CDR3 sequence: CTSSYSGQEYNEQFF. The CDR3 DNA reads as TGTACCAGCAGCTACTCGGGACAGGAGTACAATGAGCAGTTCTTC.